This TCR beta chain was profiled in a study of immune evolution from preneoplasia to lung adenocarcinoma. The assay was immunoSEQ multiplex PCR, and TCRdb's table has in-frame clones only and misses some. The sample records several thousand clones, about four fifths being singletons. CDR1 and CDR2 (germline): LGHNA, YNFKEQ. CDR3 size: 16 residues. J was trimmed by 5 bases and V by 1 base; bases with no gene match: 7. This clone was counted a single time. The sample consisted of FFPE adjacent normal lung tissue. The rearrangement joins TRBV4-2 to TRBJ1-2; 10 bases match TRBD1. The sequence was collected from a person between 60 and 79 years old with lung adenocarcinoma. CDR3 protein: CASSQVETGGVYGYTF. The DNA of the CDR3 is TGTGCCAGCAGCCAAGTGGAGACAGGGGGCGTTTATGGCTACACCTTC.